The clone carrying this T cell receptor beta chain was found a few times. The data were taken from a study of blood T cell repertoires in COVID-19. About the study: From the United States, Italy and Spain came samples of acute and convalescent COVID-19. From T cells, B-cell-depleted T cells, or PBMCs came the material, which was cDNA or gDNA.

The length of the CDR3 is 14 residues. CDR1 is SGHNT and CDR2 is YYREEE in the germline V gene (reference sequence). Deletions cut 4 bases from V and 1 base from J, with 11 bases between. Methods used by the authors: The assay estimated nucleated cells by amplifying reference gene primers. TCRdb keeps only in-frame clones here, not all; method: immunoSEQ multiplex PCR. Clone size and V and J calls were adopted from that table, with D and trimming inferred from the DNA. The table lists 160,000 or so clones, roughly 87% of them singletons. The material sequenced was peripheral blood. The chain recombines TRBV5-4 with TRBJ1-2; no definite D call. The origin of this receptor is an older woman who had recovered from COVID-19. CDR3 sequence (DNA): TGTGCCAGCAGCAATATTCCTCGTAACTATGGCTACACCTTC. This gives the protein CASSNIPRNYGYTF. The entire variable domain, with the rest obtained from reference TRBV5-4 and TRBJ1-2, is as follows: ETGVTQSPTHLIKTRGQQVTLRCSSQSGHNTVSWYQQALGQGPQFIFQYYREEENGRGNFPPRFSGLQFPNYSSELNVNALELDDSALYLCASSNIPRNYGYTFGSGTRLTVV.